Listed here are 10 T cell receptor beta chains from one sample, sequenced in a study of identical twins. In TCRdb, the 5' RACE reads were re-called with MiXCR into one record per CDR3 protein. The table shows a few hundred thousand distinct CDR3 sequences, with approximately 18% occurring only once. The sample was naive T cells sorted from blood. These receptors originate from a man aged 50 to 60 in good health.

The V and J genes are TRBV7-3 and TRBJ1-1, with TRBD1 as a possible D gene (6 bases). Trimming stripped 5 bases from V and 6 bases from J, with 13 bases between. The CDR3 spans 13 residues. Germline CDR1 SGHTA, CDR2 FQGTGA. CDR3 in amino acids: CASSDNRDAEAFF. The CDR3 DNA reads as TGTGCCAGCAGCGACAACAGGGACGCTGAAGCTTTCTTT.

In this sample, this clonotype turned up a few times. J is TRBJ1-2 and V is TRBV12-3 or TRBV12-4, with D unresolved. The CDR3 sequence is 13 residues long. Deletions cut 6 bases from V and 8 bases from J, with 16 bases between. CDR3 nucleotide sequence: TGTGCCAGCAGCCGGGTCGGGGTTGACGGCTACACCTTC. Translating it yields CASSRVGVDGYTF.

The chain recombines TRBV20-1 with TRBJ2-2; D gene unclear. Deletions cut 2 bases from V and 0 bases from J, with 7 bases between. CDR1 DFQATT and CDR2 SNEGSKA come from the germline V gene (reference sequence). The CDR3 covers 14 residues. This CDR3 is CSARMYPNTGELFF. For the CDR3, the DNA is TGCAGTGCTAGAATGTATCCGAACACCGGGGAGCTGTTTTTT.

This clonotype was observed once. The chain uses TRBV6-5 and TRBJ1-5; possibly TRBD1 for D (5 bases). This CDR3 comprises 13 residues. Germline V gene lookup returns CDR1 MNHEY and CDR2 SVGAGI. Trimming removed 4 bases at V and 7 bases at J, with 11 bases between. CDR3 in amino acids: CASSSARGQPQHF. The DNA for the CDR3 is TGTGCCAGCAGTTCGGCGCGGGGGCAGCCCCAGCATTTT.

The V and J genes are TRBV4-3 and TRBJ1-1; 9 bases line up with TRBD1. The CDR3 is made up of 12 amino acids. V shed 2 bases and J 12 bases; nucleotides not matched to a gene: 4. Germline V gene sequence: CDR1 LGHNA, CDR2 YSLEER. The CDR3 sequence: CASSQLQGATFF. In DNA, the CDR3 is TGCGCCAGCAGCCAACTACAGGGGGCGACTTTCTTT.

The chain uses TRBV24-1 and TRBJ2-5; 10 nucleotides line up with TRBD2. CDR3 size: 17 residues. Per the germline V gene, CDR1 is KGHDR and CDR2 is SFDVKD. Trimming cost V 1 base and J 4 bases; bases outside gene matches: 8. The CDR3: CATSDLVGLAGAETQYF. CDR3 nucleotides: TGTGCCACCAGTGATTTAGTGGGGCTAGCGGGAGCAGAGACCCAGTACTTC.

This clonotype turned up a few times. This chain joins TRBV6-2 or TRBV6-3 and TRBJ2-5; D call uncertain. CDR3 length: 14 amino acids. Trimming pared 5 bases from V and 4 bases from J, leaving 14 bases between. Germline CDR1 is MNHEY and CDR2 is SVGEGT. As DNA, the CDR3 is TGTGCCAGCAGTACCGGCCGGATAGGAGAGACCCAGTACTTC. It codes for CASSTGRIGETQYF.

This clonotype was detected ten times or more. V and J are TRBV6-2 or TRBV6-3 and TRBJ2-1; 11 nucleotides agree with TRBD1. CDR3 length: 16 amino acids. The V segment lost 2 bases and the J segment 4 bases; nucleotides outside the gene matches: 4. Germline CDR1 and CDR2: MNHEY and SVGEGT. In DNA form, the CDR3 reads TGTGCCAGCAGTTACGCCGGGACAGGGGGATACAATGAGCAGTTCTTC. Translating it yields CASSYAGTGGYNEQFF.

This clonotype was detected ten times or more. The J gene is TRBJ1-6, the V gene TRBV6-5, with D possibly matching TRBD1 (5 bases). The germline CDR1 and CDR2 sequences are MNHEY and SVGAGI. CDR3 length: 17 amino acids. Trimming pared 0 bases from V and 7 bases from J, leaving 16 bases between. The CDR3 loop reads CASSYSRPAGWNSPLHF. CDR3 coding DNA: TGTGCCAGCAGTTACTCGAGGCCTGCAGGGTGGAATTCACCCCTCCACTTT.

This clonotype was counted between two and nine times. The J gene is TRBJ2-1, the V gene TRBV6-2 or TRBV6-3; no reliable D call. Germline CDR1 reads MNHEY; CDR2 reads SVGEGT. The CDR3 has 12 amino acids. V was trimmed by 8 bases and J by 9 bases, leaving 14 bases between them. CDR3 region: CASHFPSAEQFF. The CDR3 DNA reads TGTGCCAGCCACTTTCCCTCGGCTGAGCAGTTCTTC.